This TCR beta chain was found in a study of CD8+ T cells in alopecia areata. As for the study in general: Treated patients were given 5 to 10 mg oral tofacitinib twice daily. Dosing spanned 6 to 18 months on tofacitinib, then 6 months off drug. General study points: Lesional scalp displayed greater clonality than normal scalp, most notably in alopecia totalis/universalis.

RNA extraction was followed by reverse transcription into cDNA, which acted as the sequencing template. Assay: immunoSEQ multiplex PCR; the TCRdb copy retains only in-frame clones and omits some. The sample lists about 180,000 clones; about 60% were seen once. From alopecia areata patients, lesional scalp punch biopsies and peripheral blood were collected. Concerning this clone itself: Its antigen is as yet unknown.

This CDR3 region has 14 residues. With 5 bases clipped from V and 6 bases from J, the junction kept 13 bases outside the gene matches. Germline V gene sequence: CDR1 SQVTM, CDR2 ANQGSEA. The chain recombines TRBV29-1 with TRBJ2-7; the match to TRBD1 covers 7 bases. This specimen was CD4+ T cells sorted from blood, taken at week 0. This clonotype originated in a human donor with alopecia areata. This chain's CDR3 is CSVRGQARWAEQYF. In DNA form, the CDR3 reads TGCAGCGTTCGAGGACAGGCAAGGTGGGCCGAGCAGTACTTC.